This T cell receptor beta chain came from a study of blood T cell repertoires in COVID-19. Using immunoSEQ multiplex PCR, the repertoire was profiled, and TCRdb retains in-frame clones only, with some absent. The sample has approximately 200,000 clones, over 75% seen once. Germline assignment: CDR1 SGHDT and CDR2 YYEEEE. With 7 bases clipped from V and 0 bases from J, the junction kept 8 bases outside the gene matches. The CDR3 totals 15 residues. The rearrangement links TRBV5-6 to TRBJ1-2; TRBD1 matches at 8 bases. This sequence originates from a man in his forties or fifties with acute or convalescent COVID-19. The sequenced material came from peripheral blood. The CDR3 nucleotides read TGTGCCAGCGGCCCGAGGACAGGGCCTAACTATGGCTACACCTTC. Protein sequence: CASGPRTGPNYGYTF.